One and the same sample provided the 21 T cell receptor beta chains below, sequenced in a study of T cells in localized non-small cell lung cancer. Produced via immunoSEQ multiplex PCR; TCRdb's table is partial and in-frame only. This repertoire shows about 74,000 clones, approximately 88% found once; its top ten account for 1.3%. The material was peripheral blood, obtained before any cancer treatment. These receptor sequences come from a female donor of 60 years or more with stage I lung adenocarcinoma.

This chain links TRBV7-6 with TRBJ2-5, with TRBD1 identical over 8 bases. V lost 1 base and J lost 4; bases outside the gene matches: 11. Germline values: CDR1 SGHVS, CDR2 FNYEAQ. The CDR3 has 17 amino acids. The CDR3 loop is CASSLGQGALGGETQYF. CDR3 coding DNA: TGTGCCAGCAGCTTAGGCCAGGGGGCTCTGGGAGGAGAGACCCAGTACTTC.

The CDR3 loop is CASSNRARSLSGELFF. CDR3 sequence (DNA): TGCGCCAGCAGTAACCGCGCCCGAAGCTTGTCCGGGGAGCTGTTTTTT. The chain has TRBV5-1 and TRBJ2-2, with D uncertain. This CDR3 has 16 residues. The V gene lost 5 bases and the J gene lost 6 bases, with 20 bases spanning the gap. Germline CDR1 SGHRS, CDR2 YFSETQ.

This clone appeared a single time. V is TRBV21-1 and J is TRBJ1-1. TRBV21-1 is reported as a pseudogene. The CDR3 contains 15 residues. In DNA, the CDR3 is TGTGCCAGCAGCAAAGGGTGTAATGCGAACACTGAAGCTTTCTTT. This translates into CASSKGCNANTEAFF.

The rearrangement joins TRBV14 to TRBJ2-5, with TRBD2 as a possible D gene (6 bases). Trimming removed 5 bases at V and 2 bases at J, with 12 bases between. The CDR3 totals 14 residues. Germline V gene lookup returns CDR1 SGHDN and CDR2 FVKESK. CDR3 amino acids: CASSWGLSQETQYF. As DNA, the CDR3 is TGTGCCAGCAGCTGGGGACTTTCACAAGAGACCCAGTACTTC.

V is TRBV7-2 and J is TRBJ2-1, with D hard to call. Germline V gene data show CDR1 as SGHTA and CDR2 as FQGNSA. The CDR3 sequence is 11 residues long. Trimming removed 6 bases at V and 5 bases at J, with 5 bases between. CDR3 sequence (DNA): TGTGCCAGCAGTTTTCACAATGAGCAGTTCTTC. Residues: CASSFHNEQFF.

CDR3 bases: TGTGCCAGCAGCCTGACACCAACCAGAGACTACGAGCAGTACTTC. This encodes CASSLTPTRDYEQYF. The rearrangement uses TRBV9 and TRBJ2-7; D is unclear. CDR3 length: 15 amino acids. Germline V gene data show CDR1 as SGDLS and CDR2 as YYNGEE. V lost 4 bases and J lost 3, with 17 bases in between.

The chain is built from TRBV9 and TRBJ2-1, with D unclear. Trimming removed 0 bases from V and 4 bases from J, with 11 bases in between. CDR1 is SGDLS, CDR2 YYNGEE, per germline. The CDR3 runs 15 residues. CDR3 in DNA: TGTGCCAGCAGCGTAGTGGGCTCGGCTTACAATGAGCAGTTCTTC. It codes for CASSVVGSAYNEQFF.

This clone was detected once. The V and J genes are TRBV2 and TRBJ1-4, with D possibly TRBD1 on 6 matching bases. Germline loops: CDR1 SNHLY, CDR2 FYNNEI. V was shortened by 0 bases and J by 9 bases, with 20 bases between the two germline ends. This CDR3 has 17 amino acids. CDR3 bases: TGTGCCAGCAGTGAAGCGGGGGGCAGTATAAGAGGTAAAAAACTGTTTTTT. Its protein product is CASSEAGGSIRGKKLFF. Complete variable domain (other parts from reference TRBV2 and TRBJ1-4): EPEVTQTPSHQVTQMGQEVILRCVPISNHLYFYWYRQILGQKVEFLVSFYNNEISEKSEIFDDQFSVERPDGSNFTLKIRSTKLEDSAMYFCASSEAGGSIRGKKLFFGSGTQLSVL.

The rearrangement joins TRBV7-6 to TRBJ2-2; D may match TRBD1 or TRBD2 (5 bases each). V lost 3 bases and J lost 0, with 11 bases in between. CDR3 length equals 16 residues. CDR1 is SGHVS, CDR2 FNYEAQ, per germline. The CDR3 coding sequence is TGTGCCAGCAGCTTGAATGGGGGTCCGAACACCGGGGAGCTGTTTTTT. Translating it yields CASSLNGGPNTGELFF.

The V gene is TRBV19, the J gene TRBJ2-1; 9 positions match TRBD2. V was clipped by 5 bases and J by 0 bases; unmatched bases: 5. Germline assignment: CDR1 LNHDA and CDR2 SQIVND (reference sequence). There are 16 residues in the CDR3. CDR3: CASSLGLASSYNEQFF. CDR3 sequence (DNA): TGTGCCAGTAGTTTAGGACTAGCGAGCTCCTACAATGAGCAGTTCTTC.

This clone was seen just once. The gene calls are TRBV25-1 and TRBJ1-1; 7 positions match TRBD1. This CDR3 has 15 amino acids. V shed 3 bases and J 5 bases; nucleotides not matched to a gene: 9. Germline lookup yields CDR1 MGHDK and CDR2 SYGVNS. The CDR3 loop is CASSEGRGLWTEAFF. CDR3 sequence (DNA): TGTGCCAGCAGTGAGGGCAGGGGGTTATGGACTGAAGCTTTCTTT.

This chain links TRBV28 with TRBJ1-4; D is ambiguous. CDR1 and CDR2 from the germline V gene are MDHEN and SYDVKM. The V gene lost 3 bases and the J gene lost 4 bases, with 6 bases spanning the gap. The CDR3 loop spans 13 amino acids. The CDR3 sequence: CASSLQVNEKLFF. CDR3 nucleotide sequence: TGTGCCAGCAGTTTGCAAGTTAATGAAAAACTGTTTTTT.

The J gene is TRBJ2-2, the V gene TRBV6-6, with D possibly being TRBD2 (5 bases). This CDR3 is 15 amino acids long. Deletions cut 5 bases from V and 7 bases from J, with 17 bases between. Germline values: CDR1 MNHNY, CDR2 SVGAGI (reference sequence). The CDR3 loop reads CASSPEGPAIGELFF. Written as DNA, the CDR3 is TGTGCCAGCAGTCCTGAGGGCCCCGCAATCGGGGAGCTGTTTTTT.

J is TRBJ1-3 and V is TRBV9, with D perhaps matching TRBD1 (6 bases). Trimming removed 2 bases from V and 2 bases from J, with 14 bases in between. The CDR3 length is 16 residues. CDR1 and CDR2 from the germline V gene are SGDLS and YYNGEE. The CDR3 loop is CASSVLTQGPGNTIYF. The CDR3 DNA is TGTGCCAGCAGCGTGCTGACACAGGGCCCTGGAAACACCATATATTTT.

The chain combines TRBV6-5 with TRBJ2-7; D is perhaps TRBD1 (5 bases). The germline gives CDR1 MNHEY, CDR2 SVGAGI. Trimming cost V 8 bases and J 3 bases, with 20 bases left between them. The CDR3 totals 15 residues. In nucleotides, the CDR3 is TGTGCCAGCGGATCCCCTGTAGGGGCCTTCTACGAGCAGTACTTC. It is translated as CASGSPVGAFYEQYF.

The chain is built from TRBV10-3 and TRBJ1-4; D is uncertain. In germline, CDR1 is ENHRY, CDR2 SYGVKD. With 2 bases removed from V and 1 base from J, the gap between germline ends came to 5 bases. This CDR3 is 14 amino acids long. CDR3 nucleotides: TGTGCCATCAGTGAGCGGGGAACTAATGAAAAACTGTTTTTT. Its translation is CAISERGTNEKLFF.

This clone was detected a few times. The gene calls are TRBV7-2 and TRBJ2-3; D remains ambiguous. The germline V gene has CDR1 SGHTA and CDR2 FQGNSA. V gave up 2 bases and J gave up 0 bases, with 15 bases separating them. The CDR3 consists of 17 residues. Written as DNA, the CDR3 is TGTGCCAGCAGCTTAAGGTTGTACTCGACTAGCACAGATACGCAGTATTTT. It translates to CASSLRLYSTSTDTQYF. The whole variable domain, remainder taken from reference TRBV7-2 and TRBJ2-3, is GAGVSQSPSNKVTEKGKDVELRCDPISGHTALYWYRQSLGQGLEFLIYFQGNSAPDKSGLPSDRFSAERTGGSVSTLTIQRTQQEDSAVYLCASSLRLYSTSTDTQYFGPGTRLTVL.

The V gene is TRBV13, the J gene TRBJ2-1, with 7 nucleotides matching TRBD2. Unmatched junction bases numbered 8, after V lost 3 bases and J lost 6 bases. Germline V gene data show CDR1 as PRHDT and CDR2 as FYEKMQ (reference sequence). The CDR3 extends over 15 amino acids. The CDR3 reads CASSLSGEGPNEQFF. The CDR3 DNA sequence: TGTGCCAGCAGCTTGAGCGGGGAGGGCCCCAATGAGCAGTTCTTC.

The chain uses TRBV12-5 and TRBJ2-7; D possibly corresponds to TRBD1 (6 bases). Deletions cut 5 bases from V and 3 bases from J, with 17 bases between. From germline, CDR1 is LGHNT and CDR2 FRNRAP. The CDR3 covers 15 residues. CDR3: CASGPHSTGVYEQYF. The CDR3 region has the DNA TGTGCTAGTGGTCCCCATTCGACAGGTGTCTACGAGCAGTACTTC.

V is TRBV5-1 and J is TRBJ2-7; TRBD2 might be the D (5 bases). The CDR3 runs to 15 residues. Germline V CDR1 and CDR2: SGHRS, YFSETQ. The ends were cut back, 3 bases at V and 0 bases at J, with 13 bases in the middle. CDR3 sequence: CASSWETESSYEQYF. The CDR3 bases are TGCGCCAGCAGCTGGGAGACTGAAAGCTCCTACGAGCAGTACTTC.

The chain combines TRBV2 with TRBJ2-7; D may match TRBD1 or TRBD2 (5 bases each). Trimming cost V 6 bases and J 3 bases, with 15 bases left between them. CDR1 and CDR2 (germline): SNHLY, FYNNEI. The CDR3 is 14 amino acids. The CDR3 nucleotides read TGTGCCAGCAGCTCCCGGGACCGATTCTACGAGCAGTACTTC. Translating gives CASSSRDRFYEQYF.